Listed here are 24 T cell receptor beta chains from one sample, sequenced in a study of CXCR3-negative and CXCR3-positive naive CD8 T cells (dated by TCRdb to 2018 to 2020). TCRdb names NextSeq 550 as the instrument used. The Human TCR Profiling Kit (MiLaboratory) was used to prepare UMI-labeled 5' RACE TRB cDNA libraries. With the reads reprocessed by TCRdb, a single entry stands for each CDR3 protein sequence and no DNA is reported. In this sample's table one finds around 41,000 distinct CDR3 sequences. Around 10% of the sample is held by the ten biggest clonotypes. The sample was memory CD8+ T cells from blood. The cell subset or site label corresponds to: conventional CD8+ memory T cells (TMEM), sorted as controls. The receptors originated from a human donor in good health. Some clones in this sample may be carry-over from other donors' samples.

Its frequency marks this clonotype as medium-sized (0.01 to 0.1%). This chain links TRBV6-4 with TRBJ2-2. The CDR3 has 15 residues. The germline V gene has CDR1 MRHNA and CDR2 SNTAGT. CDR3 loop: CASSDSTEDTGELFF.

The chain recombines TRBV6-5 with TRBJ1-5; TCRdb names TRBD1, which stays unverified in the absence of DNA. Germline V gene lookup returns CDR1 MNHEY and CDR2 SVGAGI. CDR3 length: 15 amino acids. The CDR3 protein is CASSSTGSQSQPQHF.

This CDR3 reads CASSQGVEGNSGNTIYF. The chain has TRBV4-3 and TRBJ1-3. The germline gives CDR1 LGHNA, CDR2 YSLEER. The CDR3 totals 17 residues.

The rearrangement joins TRBV7-2 to TRBJ2-7. The CDR3 is 13 residues long. Germline-derived CDR1 and CDR2 are SGHTA and FQGNSA. CDR3 amino acids: CASSPSDRYEQYF.

The CDR3 spells CASSRTKGGELFF. The rearrangement joins TRBV6-2 or TRBV6-3 to TRBJ2-2; TCRdb returns TRBD1, unconfirmable since there is no DNA. This CDR3 contains 13 residues. In germline, CDR1 is MNHEY, CDR2 SVGEGT.

This chain joins TRBV6-5 and TRBJ1-5; TCRdb's D gene call, TRBD1, goes unchecked for lack of DNA. CDR1 is MNHEY, CDR2 SVGAGI, per germline. The CDR3 runs to 15 residues. This CDR3 is CASRATGISNQPQHF.

This chain connects TRBV7-8 to TRBJ2-7; TCRdb's D call, TRBD2, is unchecked because there is no DNA. This CDR3 has 15 residues. CDR1 and CDR2 from the germline V gene are SGHVS and FQNEAQ. The CDR3 sequence: CASSFLGGLSYEQYF.

The rearrangement joins TRBV29-1 to TRBJ2-7; TCRdb's D call, TRBD1, is unchecked because there is no DNA. Per the germline V gene, CDR1 is SQVTM and CDR2 is ANQGSEA. This CDR3 region has 14 residues. CDR3 region: CSVEGVGRGNEQYF.

The V call is TRBV7-6, the J call TRBJ2-7. From germline, CDR1 is SGHVS and CDR2 FNYEAQ. The CDR3 has 13 amino acids. CDR3 amino acids: CASSSRWSYEQYF.

This chain joins TRBV29-1 and TRBJ1-2; TCRdb lists TRBD1, though no DNA is available to test this call. Germline V lookup: CDR1 SQVTM, CDR2 ANQGSEA. The CDR3 has 15 residues. The CDR3 loop is CSVDLSLEGAWGYTF.

The V and J genes are TRBV6-5 and TRBJ2-1. Germline CDR1 and CDR2: MNHEY and SVGAGI. The CDR3 spans 14 residues. The CDR3 spells CASSYSGDYNEQFF.

The chain carries TRBV7-9 and TRBJ2-7; TCRdb's D call of TRBD1 is untestable without DNA. The CDR3 extends over 14 amino acids. The germline V gene has CDR1 SEHNR and CDR2 FQNEAQ (reference sequence). The CDR3 loop reads CASSLARGQGEQYF.

The chain couples TRBV6-6 to TRBJ2-3; without DNA, the TCRdb call of TRBD2 cannot be checked. The CDR3 contains 16 residues. CDR1 is MNHNY and CDR2 is SVGAGI in the germline V gene (reference sequence). CDR3 loop: CASSYSLAGMTDTQYF.

The chain employs TRBV5-6 and TRBJ1-1. The CDR3 is 19 amino acids. Germline loops: CDR1 SGHDT, CDR2 YYEEEE. The CDR3 protein is CASSFLESRDHGVGTEAFF.

CDR3 in amino acids: CSVTEGTYEQYF. The chain links TRBV29-1 to TRBJ2-7. The V gene's germline CDR1 is SQVTM and CDR2 ANQGSEA. The CDR3 extends over 12 amino acids.

The chain joins TRBV14 to TRBJ2-1. CDR1 is SGHDN, CDR2 FVKESK, per germline. This CDR3 is built from 13 residues. The CDR3 loop reads CASSQVGSREQFF.

The J gene is TRBJ2-7, the V gene TRBV29-1; as DNA is missing, the TRBD1 call by TCRdb cannot be tested. Germline V gene lookup returns CDR1 SQVTM and CDR2 ANQGSEA. The CDR3 loop spans 14 amino acids. The CDR3 sequence: CSVEDGRGDYEQYF.

The chain recombines TRBV20-1 with TRBJ1-1. The CDR3 sequence is 15 residues long. Germline V gene sequence: CDR1 DFQATT, CDR2 SNEGSKA (reference sequence). The CDR3 sequence: CSARVMKGMNTEAFF.

The rearrangement links TRBV29-1 to TRBJ2-3; TCRdb's D call, TRBD1, is unchecked because there is no DNA. CDR3 size: 14 residues. From germline, CDR1 is SQVTM and CDR2 ANQGSEA. The CDR3 loop is CSVLGTESTDTQYF.

The chain combines TRBV25-1 with TRBJ2-2; TCRdb selects TRBD1, and the lack of DNA leaves this call unchecked. Germline V gives CDR1 MGHDK, CDR2 SYGVNS. The CDR3 is 16 residues long. CDR3 loop: CASSEPGQGRTGELFF.

This sequence joins TRBV10-3 and TRBJ1-1; TCRdb's D call of TRBD1 is untestable without DNA. The CDR3 sequence is 17 residues long. Germline V gene sequence: CDR1 ENHRY, CDR2 SYGVKD. The chain's CDR3 is CAISEGGGQGSYAEAFF.

The chain links TRBV6-5 to TRBJ2-2; the TRBD1 assignment by TCRdb is unverifiable without DNA. The CDR3 length is 15 residues. Germline CDR1 is MNHEY and CDR2 is SVGAGI. The CDR3: CASSYSPDKPHRVFF.

This chain uses TRBV13 with TRBJ2-7; the TRBD2 assignment by TCRdb is unverifiable without DNA. The germline V gene encodes CDR1 PRHDT and CDR2 FYEKMQ (reference sequence). The CDR3 contains 12 residues. The CDR3 protein is CASSGGRPEQYF.

The CDR3 protein is CASSSQYDSNQPQHF. The chain couples TRBV5-5 to TRBJ1-5. The germline CDR1 and CDR2 sequences are SGHKS and YYEKEE (reference sequence). The CDR3 runs to 15 residues.